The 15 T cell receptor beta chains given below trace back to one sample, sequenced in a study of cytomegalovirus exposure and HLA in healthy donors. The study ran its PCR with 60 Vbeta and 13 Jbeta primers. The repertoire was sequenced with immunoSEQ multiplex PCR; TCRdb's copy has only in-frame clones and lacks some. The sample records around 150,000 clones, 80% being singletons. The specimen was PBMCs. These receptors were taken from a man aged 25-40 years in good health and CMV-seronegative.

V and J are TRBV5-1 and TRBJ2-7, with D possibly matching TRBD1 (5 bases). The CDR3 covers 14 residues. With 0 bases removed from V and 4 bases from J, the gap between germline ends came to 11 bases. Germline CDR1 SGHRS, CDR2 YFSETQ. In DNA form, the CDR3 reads TGCGCCAGCAGCTTGGAACAGGAATTTTACGAGCAGTACTTC. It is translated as CASSLEQEFYEQYF.

The CDR3 is CASSIQENTEAFF. The CDR3 DNA is TGTGCCAGCAGTATACAGGAGAACACTGAAGCTTTCTTT. The chain links TRBV6-1 to TRBJ1-1, with D perhaps matching TRBD1 (5 bases). Germline V gene sequence: CDR1 MNHNS, CDR2 SASEGT. CDR3 length: 13 residues. Trimming took 5 bases from V and 1 from J, leaving 8 bases between them.

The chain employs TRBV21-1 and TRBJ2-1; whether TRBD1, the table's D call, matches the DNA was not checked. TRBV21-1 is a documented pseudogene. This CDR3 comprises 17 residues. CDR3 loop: CASSSAGPGQGNNEQFF. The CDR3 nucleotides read TGTGCCAGCAGCTCCGCGGGGCCGGGACAGGGGAACAATGAGCAGTTCTTC.

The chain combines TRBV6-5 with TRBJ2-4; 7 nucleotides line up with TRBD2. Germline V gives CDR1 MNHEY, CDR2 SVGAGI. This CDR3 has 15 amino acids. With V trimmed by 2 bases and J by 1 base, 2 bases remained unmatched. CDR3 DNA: TGTGCCAGCAGTTACGTGCGGGGGGCCAAAAACATTCAGTACTTC. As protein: CASSYVRGAKNIQYF.

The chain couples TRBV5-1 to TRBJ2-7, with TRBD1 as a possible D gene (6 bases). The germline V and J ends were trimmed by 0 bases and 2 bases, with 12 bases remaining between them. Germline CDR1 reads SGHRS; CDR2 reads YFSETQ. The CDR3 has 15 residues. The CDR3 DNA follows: TGCGCCAGCAGCTTGGCCATCCGGGACACCTACGAGCAGTACTTC. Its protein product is CASSLAIRDTYEQYF.

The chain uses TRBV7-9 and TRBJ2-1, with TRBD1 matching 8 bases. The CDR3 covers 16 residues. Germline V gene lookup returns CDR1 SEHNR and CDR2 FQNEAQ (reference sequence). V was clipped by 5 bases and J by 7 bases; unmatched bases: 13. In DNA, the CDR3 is TGTGCCAGCAGCCCGTGGACAGGGTCGGTATTTAATGAGCAGTTCTTC. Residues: CASSPWTGSVFNEQFF.

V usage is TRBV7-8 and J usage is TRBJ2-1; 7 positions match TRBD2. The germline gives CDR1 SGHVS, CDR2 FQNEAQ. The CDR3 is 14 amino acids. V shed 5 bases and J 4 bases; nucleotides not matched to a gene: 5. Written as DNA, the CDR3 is TGTGCCAGCAGCGAGCTAGCGGATTACAATGAGCAGTTCTTC. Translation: CASSELADYNEQFF.

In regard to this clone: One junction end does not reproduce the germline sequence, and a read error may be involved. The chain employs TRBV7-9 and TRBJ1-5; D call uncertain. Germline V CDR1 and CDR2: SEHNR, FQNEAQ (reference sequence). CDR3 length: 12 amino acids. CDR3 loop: CSSSLLGQPQHF. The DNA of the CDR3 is TGTTCCAGCAGCTTACTCGGTCAGCCCCAGCATTTT.

The CDR3 region has the DNA TGTGCCTCTAGCGGAAGCTCCTACAATGAGCAGTTCTTC. Translated: CASSGSSYNEQFF. The chain recombines TRBV6-5 with TRBJ2-1; 7 nucleotides agree with TRBD2. The CDR3 length is 13 residues. The V gene end was trimmed by 11 bases and the J gene end by 0 bases; junction bases not matched to a gene: 4. In germline, CDR1 is MNHEY, CDR2 SVGAGI.

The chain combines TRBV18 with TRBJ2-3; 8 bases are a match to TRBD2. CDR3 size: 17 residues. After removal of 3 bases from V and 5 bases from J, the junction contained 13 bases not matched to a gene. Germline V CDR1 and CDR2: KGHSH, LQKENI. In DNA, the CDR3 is TGTGCCAGCTCACCCTTCTTAGGGGCGGGAGGCGAAGATACGCAGTATTTT. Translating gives CASSPFLGAGGEDTQYF.

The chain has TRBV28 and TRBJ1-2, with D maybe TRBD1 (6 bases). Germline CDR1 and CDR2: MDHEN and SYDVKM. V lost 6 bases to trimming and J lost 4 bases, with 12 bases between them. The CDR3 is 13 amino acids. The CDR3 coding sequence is TGTGCCAGCAGCACAGACAGGCCCTATGGCTACACCTTC. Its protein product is CASSTDRPYGYTF.

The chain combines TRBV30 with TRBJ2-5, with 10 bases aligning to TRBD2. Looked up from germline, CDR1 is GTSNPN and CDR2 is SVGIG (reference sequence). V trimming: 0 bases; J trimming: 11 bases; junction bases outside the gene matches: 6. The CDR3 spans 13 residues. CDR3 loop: CAWSVRLAGEQYF. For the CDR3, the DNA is TGTGCCTGGAGTGTAAGGCTAGCGGGAGAGCAGTACTTC.

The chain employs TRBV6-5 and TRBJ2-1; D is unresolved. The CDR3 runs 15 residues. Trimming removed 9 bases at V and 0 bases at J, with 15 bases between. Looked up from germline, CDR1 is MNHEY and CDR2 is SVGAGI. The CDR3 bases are TGTGCCAGAAGAGTCAATCCGCCCTCCTACAATGAGCAGTTCTTC. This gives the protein CARRVNPPSYNEQFF.

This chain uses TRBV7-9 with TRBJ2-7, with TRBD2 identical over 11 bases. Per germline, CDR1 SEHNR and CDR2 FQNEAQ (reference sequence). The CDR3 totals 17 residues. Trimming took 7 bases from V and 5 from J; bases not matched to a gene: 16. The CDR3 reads CASILTFSGRADDEQYF. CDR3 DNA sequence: TGTGCCAGCATCCTAACCTTTAGCGGGAGGGCCGATGACGAGCAGTACTTC.

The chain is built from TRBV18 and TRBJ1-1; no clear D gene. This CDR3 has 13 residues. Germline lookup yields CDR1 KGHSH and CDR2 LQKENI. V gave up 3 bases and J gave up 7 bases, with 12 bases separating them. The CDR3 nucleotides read TGTGCCAGCTCACCCAGGATGGACTTTGAAGCTTTCTTT. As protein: CASSPRMDFEAFF. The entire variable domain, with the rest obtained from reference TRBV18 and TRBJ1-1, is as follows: NAGVMQNPRHLVRRRGQEARLRCSPMKGHSHVYWYRQLPEEGLKFMVYLQKENIIDESGMPKERFSAEFPKEGPSILRIQQVVRGDSAAYFCASSPRMDFEAFFGQGTRLTVV.